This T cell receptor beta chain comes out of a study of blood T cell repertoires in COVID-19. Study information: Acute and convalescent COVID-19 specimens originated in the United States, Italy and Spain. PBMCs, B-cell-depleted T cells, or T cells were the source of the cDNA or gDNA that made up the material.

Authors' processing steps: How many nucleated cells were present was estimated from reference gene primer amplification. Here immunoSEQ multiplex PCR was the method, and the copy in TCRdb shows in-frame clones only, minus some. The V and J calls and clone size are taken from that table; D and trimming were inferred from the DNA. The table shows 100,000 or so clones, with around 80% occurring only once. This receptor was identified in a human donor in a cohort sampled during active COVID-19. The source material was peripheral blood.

The CDR3 loop reads CASSLQPTANYGYTF. The CDR3 region has the DNA TGTGCCAGCTCACTTCAACCGACAGCAAACTATGGCTACACCTTC. V gene TRBV18 combines with J gene TRBJ1-2; D might be TRBD1 (5 bases). Per germline, CDR1 KGHSH and CDR2 LQKENI. V lost 4 bases and J lost 2, with 14 bases in between. CDR3 size: 15 residues.